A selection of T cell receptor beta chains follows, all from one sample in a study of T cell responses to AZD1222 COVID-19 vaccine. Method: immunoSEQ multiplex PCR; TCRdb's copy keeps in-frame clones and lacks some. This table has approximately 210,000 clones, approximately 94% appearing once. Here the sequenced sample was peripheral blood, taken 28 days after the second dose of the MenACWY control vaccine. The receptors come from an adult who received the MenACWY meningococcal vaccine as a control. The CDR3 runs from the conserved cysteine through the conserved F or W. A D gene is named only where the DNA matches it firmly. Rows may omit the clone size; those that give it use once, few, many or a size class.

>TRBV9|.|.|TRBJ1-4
CASSVASAGAREKLFF
TGTGCCAGCAGCGTAGCCTCGGCAGGGGCGCGGGAAAAACTGTTTTTT
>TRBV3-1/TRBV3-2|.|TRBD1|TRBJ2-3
CASSQQGVKDTQYF
TGTGCCAGCAGCCAACAGGGGGTGAAAGATACGCAGTATTTT
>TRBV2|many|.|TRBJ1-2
CASSPTGDGYTF
TGTGCCAGCAGCCCAACGGGGGATGGCTACACCTTC
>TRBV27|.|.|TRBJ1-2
CASSSDGGERYTF
TGTGCCAGCAGTTCCGACGGCGGCGAGCGCTACACCTTC
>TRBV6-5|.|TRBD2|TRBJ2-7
CASVSGIPRSYEQYF
TGTGCCAGCGTGAGCGGGATACCACGCTCCTACGAGCAGTACTTC
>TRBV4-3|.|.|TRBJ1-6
CASSQDRGVNSPLHF
TGCGCCAGCAGCCAAGATAGAGGAGTTAATTCACCCCTCCACTTT
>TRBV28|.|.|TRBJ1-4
CASSSPGQGALF
TGTGCCAGCAGTTCTCCGGGACAAGGTGCTCTTTTT
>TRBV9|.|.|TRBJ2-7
CASSVGGLVGEQYF
TGTGCCAGCAGCGTAGGAGGACTCGTCGGCGAGCAGTACTTC
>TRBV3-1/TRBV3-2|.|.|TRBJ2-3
CASSLTGTQYF
TGTGCCAGCAGCCTAACGGGGACGCAGTATTTT
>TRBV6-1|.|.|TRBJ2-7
CASSDRAAYEQYF
TGTGCCAGCAGTGACAGGGCCGCCTACGAGCAGTACTTC
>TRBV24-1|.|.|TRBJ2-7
CATSDGHFYEQYF
TGTGCCACCAGTGATGGACATTTCTACGAGCAGTACTTC
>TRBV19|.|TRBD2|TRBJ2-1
CASSPLLRGRDYNEQFF
TGTGCCAGTAGTCCCCTACTGCGGGGGAGAGATTACAATGAGCAGTTCTTC
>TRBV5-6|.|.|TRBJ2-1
CASSPLWGRSYNEQFF
TGTGCCAGCAGCCCCCTTTGGGGACGCTCCTACAATGAGCAGTTCTTC
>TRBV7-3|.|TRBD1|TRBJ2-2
CASSSPGQGNTGELFF
TGTGCCAGCAGCTCCCCGGGACAGGGTAACACCGGGGAGCTGTTTTTT
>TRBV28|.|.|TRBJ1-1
CASSVWDENTEAFF
TGTGCCAGCAGCGTTTGGGACGAGAACACTGAAGCTTTCTTT
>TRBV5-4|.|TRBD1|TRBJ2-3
CASSRAGTGSDTQYF
TGTGCCAGCAGCCGGGCCGGGACAGGGTCAGATACGCAGTATTTT
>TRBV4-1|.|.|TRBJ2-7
CASSQEGFPYEQYF
TGCGCCAGCAGCCAAGAAGGGTTTCCCTACGAGCAGTACTTC
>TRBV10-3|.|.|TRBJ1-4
CAISEGPREKLFF
TGTGCCATCAGTGAGGGACCCAGGGAAAAACTGTTTTTT
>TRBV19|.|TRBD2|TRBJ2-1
CASSMVAGGLYNEQFF
TGTGCCAGTAGTATGGTTGCGGGAGGGTTATACAATGAGCAGTTCTTC
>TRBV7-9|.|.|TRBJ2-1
CASSLARGGDEQFF
TGTGCCAGCAGCTTGGCTAGGGGTGGGGATGAGCAGTTCTTC
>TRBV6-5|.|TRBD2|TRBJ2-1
CASGVAGPREQFF
TGTGCCAGCGGAGTAGCGGGGCCCAGGGAGCAGTTCTTC
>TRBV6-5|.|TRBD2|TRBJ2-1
CASSLGGGRANEQFF
TGTGCCAGCAGTCTCGGGGGCGGGAGGGCCAATGAGCAGTTCTTC
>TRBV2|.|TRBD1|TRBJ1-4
CASSASTSGTGYGTNEKLFF
TGTGCCAGCAGTGCATCAACCTCCGGGACAGGGTACGGAACTAATGAAAAACTGTTTTTT
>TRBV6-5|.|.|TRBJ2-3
CASSLDVSTDTQYF
TGTGCCAGCAGCCTAGACGTAAGCACAGATACGCAGTATTTT
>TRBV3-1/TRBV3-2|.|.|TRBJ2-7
CASSHGQRAYEQYF
TGTGCCAGCAGCCATGGTCAGAGAGCCTACGAGCAGTACTTC
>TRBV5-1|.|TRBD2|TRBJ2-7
CASRGGLADSYEQYF
TGCGCCAGTCGAGGAGGGCTAGCGGATTCCTACGAGCAGTACTTC
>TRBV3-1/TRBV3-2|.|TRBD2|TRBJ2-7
CASGQRGSYEQYF
TGTGCCAGTGGCCAGCGGGGTTCCTACGAGCAGTACTTC
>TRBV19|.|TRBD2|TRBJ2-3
CASSSPPGLAGSTDTQYF
TGTGCCAGTAGTTCCCCACCCGGACTAGCGGGAAGCACAGATACGCAGTATTTT
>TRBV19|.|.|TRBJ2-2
CASSLGPGELFF
TGTGCCAGCTCGCTGGGGCCCGGGGAGCTGTTTTTT
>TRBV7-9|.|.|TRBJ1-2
CASSPFVGGYGYTF
TGTGCCAGCAGCCCTTTTGTGGGTGGCTATGGCTACACCTTC
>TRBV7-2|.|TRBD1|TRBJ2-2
CASRGGLGGELFF
TGTGCCAGCAGAGGGGGCTTGGGCGGGGAGCTGTTTTTT